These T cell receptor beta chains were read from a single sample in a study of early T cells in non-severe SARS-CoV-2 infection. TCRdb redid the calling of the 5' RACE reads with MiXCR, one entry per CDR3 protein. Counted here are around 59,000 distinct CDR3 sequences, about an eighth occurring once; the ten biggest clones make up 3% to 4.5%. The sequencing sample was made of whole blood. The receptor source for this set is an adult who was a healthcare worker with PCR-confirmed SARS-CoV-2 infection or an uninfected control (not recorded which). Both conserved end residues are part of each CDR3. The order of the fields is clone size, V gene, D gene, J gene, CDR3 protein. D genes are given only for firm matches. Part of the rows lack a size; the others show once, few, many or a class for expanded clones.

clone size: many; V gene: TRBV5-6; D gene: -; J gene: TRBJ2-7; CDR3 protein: CASSSDRLPYEQYF
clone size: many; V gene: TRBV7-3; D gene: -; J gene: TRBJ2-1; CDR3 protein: CASSSPGLSPYNEQFF
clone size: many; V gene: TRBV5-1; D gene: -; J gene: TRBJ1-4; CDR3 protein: CASSLSPDRTPEKLFF
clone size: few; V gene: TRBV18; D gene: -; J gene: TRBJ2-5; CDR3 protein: CASSMGSAEETQYF
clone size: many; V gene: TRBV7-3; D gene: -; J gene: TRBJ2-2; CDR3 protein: CASSLSLANTGELFF
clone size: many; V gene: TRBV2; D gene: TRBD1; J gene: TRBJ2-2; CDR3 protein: CASSDGTGPTGELFF
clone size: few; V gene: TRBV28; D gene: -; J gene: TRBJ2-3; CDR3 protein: CASSSRRDTQYF
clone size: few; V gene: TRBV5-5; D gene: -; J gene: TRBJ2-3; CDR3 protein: CASSRRRIAAGTDTQYF
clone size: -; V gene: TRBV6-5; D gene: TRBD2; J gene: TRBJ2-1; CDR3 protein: CASSPGTNPYNEQFF
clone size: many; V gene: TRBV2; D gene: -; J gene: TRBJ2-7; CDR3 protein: CASSEQRPWQYF
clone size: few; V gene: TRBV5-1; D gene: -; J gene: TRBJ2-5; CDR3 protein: CASSFLVEQETQYF
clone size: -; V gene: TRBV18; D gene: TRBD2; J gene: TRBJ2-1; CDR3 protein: CASSPIAGGVYNEQFF
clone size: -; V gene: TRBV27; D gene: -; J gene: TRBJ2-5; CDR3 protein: CASSLQGTSWYQETQYF
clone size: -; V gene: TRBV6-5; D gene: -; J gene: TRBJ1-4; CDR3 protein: CASSLGGTAEKLFF
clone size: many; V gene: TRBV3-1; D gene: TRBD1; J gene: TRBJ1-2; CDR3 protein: CASSQDEGAGTSYGYTF
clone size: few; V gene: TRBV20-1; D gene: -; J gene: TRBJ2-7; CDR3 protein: CSAPGRREAYEQYF
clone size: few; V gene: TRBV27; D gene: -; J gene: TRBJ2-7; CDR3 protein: CASRGGQSSYEQYF
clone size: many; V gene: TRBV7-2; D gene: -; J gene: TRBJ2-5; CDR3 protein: CASSLRGFQETQYF
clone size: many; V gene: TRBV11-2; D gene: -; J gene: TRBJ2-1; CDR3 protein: CASSREYRGPDEQFF
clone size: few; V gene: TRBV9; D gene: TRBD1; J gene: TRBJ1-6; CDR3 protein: CASSVTGGNSPLHF
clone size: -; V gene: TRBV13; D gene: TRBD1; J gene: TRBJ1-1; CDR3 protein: CASSGMTGHTEAFF
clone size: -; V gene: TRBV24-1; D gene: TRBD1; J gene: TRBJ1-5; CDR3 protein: CATSTSGTGEHQPQHF
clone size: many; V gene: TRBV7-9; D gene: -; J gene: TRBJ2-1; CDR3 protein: CASSLALAGSYNEQFF
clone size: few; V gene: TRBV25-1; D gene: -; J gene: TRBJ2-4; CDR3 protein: CASSEYGTSRQYF
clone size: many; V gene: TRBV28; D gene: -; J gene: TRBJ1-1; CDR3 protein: CASGDGLNTEAFF
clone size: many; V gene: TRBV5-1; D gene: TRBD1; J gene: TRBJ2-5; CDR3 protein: CASSDGTAEETQYF
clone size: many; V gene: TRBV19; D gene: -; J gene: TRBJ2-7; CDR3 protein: CASSSVESYEQYF
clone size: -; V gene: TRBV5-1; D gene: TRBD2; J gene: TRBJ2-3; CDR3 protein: CASSPGGLPDTQYF
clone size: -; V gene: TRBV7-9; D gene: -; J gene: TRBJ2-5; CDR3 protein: CASRRGQETQYF
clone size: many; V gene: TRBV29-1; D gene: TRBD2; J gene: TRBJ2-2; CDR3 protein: CSGGGLAGPYTGELFF
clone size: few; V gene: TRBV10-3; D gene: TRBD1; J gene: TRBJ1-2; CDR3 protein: CAISERDSRSGYTF
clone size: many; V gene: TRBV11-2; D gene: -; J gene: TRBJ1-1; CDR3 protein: CASSFGWGSATEAFF
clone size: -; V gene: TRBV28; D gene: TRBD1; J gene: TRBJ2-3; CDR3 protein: CASSPAPGQGTDTQYF
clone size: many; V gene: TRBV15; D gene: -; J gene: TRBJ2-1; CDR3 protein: CATSRYSGYNEQFF
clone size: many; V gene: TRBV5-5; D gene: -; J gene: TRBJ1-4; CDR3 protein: CASSRILLGGATNEKLFF
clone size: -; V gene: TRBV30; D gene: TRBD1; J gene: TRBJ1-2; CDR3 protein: CAWRGQGAAGYGYTF
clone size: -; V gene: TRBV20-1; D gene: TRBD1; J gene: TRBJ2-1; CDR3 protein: CSASEGQYNEQFF
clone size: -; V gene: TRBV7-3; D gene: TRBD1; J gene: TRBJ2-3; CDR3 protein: CASSLRQGEGTQYF
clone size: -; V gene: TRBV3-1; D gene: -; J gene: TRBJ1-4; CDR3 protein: CASSPIQGANEKLFF
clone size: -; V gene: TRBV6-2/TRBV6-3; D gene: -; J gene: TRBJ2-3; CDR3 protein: CASSSGGGRRGYTQYF
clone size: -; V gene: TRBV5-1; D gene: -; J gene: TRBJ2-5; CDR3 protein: CASSPGVQETQYF
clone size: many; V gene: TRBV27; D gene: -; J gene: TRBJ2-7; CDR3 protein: CASSSRTRIHEQYF
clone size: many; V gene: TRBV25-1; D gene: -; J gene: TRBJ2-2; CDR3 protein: CASSDRNTGELFF
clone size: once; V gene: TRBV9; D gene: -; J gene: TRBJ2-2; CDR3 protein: CASSVGPNTGELFF
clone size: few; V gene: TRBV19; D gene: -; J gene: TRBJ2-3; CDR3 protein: CASSSTVASGEDTQYF
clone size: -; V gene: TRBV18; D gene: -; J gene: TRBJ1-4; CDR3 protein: CASSPNKGGVEKLFF
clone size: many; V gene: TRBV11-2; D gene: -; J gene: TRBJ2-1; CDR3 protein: CASSTPRASTYNEQFF
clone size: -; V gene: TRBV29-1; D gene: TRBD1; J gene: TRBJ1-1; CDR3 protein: CSVIRDRGVMTEAFF
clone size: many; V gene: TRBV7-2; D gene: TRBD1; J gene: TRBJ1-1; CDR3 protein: CASSFPGGTSTEAFF
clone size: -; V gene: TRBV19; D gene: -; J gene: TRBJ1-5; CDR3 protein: CASSILQRLNSNQPQHF
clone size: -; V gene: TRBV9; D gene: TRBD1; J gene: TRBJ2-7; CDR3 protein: CASSSGGSYYEQYF
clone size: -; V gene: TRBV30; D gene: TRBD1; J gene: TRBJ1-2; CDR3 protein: CAWSTGAADGYTF